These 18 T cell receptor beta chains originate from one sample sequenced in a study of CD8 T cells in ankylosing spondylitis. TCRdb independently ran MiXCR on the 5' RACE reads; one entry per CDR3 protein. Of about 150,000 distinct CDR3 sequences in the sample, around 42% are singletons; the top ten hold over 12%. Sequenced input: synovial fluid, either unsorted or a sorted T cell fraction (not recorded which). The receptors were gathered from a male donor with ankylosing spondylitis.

The CDR3, as DNA: TGTGCCAGCAGCCATCTGGGACAGGCCTCTTCTGGGGCCAACGTCCTGACTTTC. Translating gives CASSHLGQASSGANVLTF. J is TRBJ2-6 and V is TRBV3-1; 8 bases line up with TRBD1. Germline CDR1 is LGHDT and CDR2 is YNNKEL (reference sequence). The CDR3 extends over 18 amino acids. J was trimmed by 1 base and V by 3 bases; bases with no gene match: 8.

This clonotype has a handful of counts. Here the CDR3 DNA reads TGCGCCAGCAGCCAAGAAGTTTGGGACAGGACTTACAATGAGCAGTTCTTC. It yields the protein CASSQEVWDRTYNEQFF. The rearrangement uses TRBV4-1 and TRBJ2-1, with TRBD1 matching over 8 bases. This CDR3 spans 17 amino acids. Looked up from germline, CDR1 is MGHRA and CDR2 is YSYEKL. V trimming: 0 bases; J trimming: 4 bases; junction bases outside the gene matches: 8.

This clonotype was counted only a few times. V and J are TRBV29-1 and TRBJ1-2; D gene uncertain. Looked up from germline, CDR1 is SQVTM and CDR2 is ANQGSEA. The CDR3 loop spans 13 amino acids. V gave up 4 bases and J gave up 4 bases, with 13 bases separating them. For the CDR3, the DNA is TGCAGCGTTGTAGAGGGAGGTGGCTATGGCTACACCTTC. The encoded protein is CSVVEGGGYGYTF.

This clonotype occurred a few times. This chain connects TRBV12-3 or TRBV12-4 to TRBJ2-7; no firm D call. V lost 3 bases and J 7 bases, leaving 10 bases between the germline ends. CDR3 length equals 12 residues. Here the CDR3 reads CASSFILVEQYF. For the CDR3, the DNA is TGTGCCAGCAGTTTTATTCTGGTAGAGCAGTACTTC.

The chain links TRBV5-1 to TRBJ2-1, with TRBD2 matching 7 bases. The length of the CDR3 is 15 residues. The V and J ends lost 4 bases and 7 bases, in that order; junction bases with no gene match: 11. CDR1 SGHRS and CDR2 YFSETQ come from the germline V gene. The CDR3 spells CASSLGLYPPNEQFF. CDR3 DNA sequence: TGCGCCAGCAGCCTGGGACTATACCCTCCGAATGAGCAGTTCTTC.

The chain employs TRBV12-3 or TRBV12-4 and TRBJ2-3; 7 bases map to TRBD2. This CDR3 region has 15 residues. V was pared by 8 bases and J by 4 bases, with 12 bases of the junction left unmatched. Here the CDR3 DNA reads TGTGCCAGCGCAAGGACTAGTCTTGTCGCAGATACGCAGTATTTT. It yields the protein CASARTSLVADTQYF.

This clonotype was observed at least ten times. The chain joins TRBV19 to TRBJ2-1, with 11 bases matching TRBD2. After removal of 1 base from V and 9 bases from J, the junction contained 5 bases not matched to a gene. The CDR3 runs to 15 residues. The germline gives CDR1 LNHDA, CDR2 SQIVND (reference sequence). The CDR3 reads CASSIGLAGYSEQFF. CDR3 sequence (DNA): TGTGCCAGTAGTATAGGACTAGCGGGGTATAGTGAGCAGTTCTTC.

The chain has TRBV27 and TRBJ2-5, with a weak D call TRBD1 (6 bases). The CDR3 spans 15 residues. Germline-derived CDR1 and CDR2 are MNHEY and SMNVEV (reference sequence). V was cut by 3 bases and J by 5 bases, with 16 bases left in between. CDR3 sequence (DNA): TGTGCCAGCAGTTTGGGGGCTTTTCCAGGGGAGACCCAGTACTTC. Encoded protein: CASSLGAFPGETQYF.

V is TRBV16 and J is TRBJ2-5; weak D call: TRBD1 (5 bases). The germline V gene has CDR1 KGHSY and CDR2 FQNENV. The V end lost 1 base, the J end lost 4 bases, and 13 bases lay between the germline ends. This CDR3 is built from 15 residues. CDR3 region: CASSQYDRALETQYF. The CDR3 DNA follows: TGTGCCAGCAGCCAATACGACAGAGCCTTAGAGACCCAGTACTTC.

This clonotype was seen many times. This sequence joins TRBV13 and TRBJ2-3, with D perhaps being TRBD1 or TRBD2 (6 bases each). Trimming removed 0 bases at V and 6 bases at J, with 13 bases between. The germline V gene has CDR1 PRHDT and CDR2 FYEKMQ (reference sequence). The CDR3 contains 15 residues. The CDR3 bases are TGTGCCAGCAGCTTAGGCCCGGGGGCGACCGATACGCAGTATTTT. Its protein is CASSLGPGATDTQYF. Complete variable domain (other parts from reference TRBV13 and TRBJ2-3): AAGVIQSPRHLIKEKRETATLKCYPIPRHDTVYWYQQGPGQDPQFLISFYEKMQSDKGSIPDRFSAQQFSDYHSELNMSSLELGDSALYFCASSLGPGATDTQYFGPGTRLTVL.

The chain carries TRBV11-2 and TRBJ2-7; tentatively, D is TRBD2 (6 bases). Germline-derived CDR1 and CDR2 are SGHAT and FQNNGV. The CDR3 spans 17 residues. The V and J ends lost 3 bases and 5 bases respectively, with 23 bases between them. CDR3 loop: CASSLGIWPGAYDEQYF. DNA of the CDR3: TGTGCCAGCAGCTTGGGGATATGGCCGGGAGCGTACGACGAGCAGTACTTC. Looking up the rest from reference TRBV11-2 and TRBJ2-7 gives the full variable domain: EAGVAQSPRYKIIEKRQSVAFWCNPISGHATLYWYQQILGQGPKLLIQFQNNGVVDDSQLPKDRFSAERLKGVDSTLKIQPAKLEDSAVYLCASSLGIWPGAYDEQYFGPGTRLTVT.

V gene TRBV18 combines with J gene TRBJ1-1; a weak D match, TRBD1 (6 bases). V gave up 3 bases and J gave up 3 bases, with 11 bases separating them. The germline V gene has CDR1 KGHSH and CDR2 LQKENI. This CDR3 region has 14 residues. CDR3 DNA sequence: TGTGCCAGCTCACCGAACCCAGGGGACACTGAAGCTTTCTTT. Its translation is CASSPNPGDTEAFF.

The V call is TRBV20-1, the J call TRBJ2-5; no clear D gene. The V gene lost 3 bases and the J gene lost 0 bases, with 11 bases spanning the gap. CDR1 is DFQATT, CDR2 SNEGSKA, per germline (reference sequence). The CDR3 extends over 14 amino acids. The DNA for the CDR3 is TGCAGTGCTAGTGCTAGAGCGTACCAAGAGACCCAGTACTTC. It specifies CSASARAYQETQYF.

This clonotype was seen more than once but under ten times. The CDR3 reads CASSQDVRGTEAFF. The CDR3 nucleotides read TGCGCCAGCAGCCAAGATGTCCGGGGGACTGAAGCTTTCTTT. The chain combines TRBV4-3 with TRBJ1-1; D is perhaps TRBD1 (5 bases). Deletions cut 0 bases from V and 5 bases from J, with 10 bases between. Germline V gives CDR1 LGHNA, CDR2 YSLEER. There are 14 residues in the CDR3.

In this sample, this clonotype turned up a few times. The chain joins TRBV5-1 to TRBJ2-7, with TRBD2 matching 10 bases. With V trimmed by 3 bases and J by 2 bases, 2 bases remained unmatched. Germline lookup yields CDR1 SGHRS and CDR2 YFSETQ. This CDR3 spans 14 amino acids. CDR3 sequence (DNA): TGCGCCAGCAGCTGGACTAGCGGCCCCTACGAGCAGTACTTC. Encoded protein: CASSWTSGPYEQYF.

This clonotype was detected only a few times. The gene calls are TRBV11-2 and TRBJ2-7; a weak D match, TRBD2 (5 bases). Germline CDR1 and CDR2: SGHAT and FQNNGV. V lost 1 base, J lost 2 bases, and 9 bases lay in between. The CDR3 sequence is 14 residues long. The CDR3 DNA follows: TGTGCCAGCAGCTTAGTACGGACTCCCTACGAGCAGTACTTC. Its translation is CASSLVRTPYEQYF. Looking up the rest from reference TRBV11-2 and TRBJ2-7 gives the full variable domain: EAGVAQSPRYKIIEKRQSVAFWCNPISGHATLYWYQQILGQGPKLLIQFQNNGVVDDSQLPKDRFSAERLKGVDSTLKIQPAKLEDSAVYLCASSLVRTPYEQYFGPGTRLTVT.

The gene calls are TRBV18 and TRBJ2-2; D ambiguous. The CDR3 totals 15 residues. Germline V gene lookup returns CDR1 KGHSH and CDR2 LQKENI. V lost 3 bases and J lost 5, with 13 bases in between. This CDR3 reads CASSPEQDGTGELFF. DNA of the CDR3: TGTGCCAGCTCACCGGAGCAAGATGGTACCGGGGAGCTGTTTTTT.

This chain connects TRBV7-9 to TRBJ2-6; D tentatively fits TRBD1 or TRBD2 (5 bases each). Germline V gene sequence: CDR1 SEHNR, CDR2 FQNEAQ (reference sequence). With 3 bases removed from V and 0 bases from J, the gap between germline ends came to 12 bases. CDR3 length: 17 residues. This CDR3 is CASSLGPIDSGANVLTF. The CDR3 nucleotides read TGTGCCAGCAGCTTGGGACCGATAGACTCTGGGGCCAACGTCCTGACTTTC.